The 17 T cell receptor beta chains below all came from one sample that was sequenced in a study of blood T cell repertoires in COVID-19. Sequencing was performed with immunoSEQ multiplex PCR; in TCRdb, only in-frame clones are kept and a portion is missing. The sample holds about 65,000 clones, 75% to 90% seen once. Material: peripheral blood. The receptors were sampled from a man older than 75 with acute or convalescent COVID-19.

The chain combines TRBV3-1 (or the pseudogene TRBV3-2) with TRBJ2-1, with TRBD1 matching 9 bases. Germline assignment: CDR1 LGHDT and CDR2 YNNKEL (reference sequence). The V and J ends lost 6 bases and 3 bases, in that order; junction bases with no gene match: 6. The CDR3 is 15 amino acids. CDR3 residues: CASSQGQGSYNEQFF. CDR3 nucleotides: TGTGCCAGCAGTCAGGGACAGGGAAGCTACAATGAGCAGTTCTTC.

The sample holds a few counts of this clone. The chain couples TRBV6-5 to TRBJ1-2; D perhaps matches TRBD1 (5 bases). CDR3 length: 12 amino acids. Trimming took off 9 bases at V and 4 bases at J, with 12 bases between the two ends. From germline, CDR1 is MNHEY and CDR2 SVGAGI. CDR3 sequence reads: CASTTAPYGYTF. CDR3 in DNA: TGTGCCAGTACGACAGCTCCCTATGGCTACACCTTC.

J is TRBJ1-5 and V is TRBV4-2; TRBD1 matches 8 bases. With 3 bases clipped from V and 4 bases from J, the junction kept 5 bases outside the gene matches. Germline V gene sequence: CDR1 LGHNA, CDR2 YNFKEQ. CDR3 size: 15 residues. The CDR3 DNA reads TGTGCCAGCAGCCAGTCGACAGGGGAGAATCAGCCCCAGCATTTT. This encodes CASSQSTGENQPQHF.

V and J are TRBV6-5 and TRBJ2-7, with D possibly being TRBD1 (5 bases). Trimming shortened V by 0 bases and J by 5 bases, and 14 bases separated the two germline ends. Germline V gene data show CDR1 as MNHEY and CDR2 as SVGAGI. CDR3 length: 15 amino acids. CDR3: CASSYSRTQGNEQYF. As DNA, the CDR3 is TGTGCCAGCAGTTACTCGAGAACCCAGGGAAACGAGCAGTACTTC.

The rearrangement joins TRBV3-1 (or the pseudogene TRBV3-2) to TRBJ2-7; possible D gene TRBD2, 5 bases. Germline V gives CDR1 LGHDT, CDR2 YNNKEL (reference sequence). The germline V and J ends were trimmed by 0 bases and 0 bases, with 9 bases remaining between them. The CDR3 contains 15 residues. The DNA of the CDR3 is TGTGCCAGCAGCCAAGAGGGGAGCAACTCCTACGAGCAGTACTTC. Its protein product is CASSQEGSNSYEQYF.

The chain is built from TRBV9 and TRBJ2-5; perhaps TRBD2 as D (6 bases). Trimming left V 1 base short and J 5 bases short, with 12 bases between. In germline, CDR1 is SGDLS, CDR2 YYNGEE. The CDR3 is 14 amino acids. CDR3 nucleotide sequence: TGTGCCAGCAGCGTAACTAGCTCCGACGAGACCCAGTACTTC. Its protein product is CASSVTSSDETQYF.

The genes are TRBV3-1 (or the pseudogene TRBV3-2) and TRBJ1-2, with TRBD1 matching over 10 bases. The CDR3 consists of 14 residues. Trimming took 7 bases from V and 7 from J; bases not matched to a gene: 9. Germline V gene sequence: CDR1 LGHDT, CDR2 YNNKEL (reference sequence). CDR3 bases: TGTGCCAGCACCAAAAAAGGGACAGGGGTTGGCTACACCTTC. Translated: CASTKKGTGVGYTF.

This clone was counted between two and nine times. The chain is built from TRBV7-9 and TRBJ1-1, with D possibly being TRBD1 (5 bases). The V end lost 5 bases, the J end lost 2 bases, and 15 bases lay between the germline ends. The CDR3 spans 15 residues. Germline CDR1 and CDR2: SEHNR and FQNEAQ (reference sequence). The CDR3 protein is CASSPPGGTNTEAFF. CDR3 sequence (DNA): TGTGCCAGCAGCCCACCCGGGGGGACTAACACTGAAGCTTTCTTT.

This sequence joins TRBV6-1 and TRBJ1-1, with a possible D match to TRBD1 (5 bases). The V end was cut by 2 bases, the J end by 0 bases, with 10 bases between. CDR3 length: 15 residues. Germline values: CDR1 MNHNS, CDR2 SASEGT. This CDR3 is CASSERGTMNTEAFF. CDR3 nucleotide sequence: TGTGCCAGCAGTGAACGGGGGACCATGAACACTGAAGCTTTCTTT.

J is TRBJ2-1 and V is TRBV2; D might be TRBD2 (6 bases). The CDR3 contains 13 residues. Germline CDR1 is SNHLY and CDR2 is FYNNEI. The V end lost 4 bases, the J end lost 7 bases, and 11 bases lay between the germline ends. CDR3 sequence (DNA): TGTGCCAGCAGTGGCGGGATGGGGAATGAGCAGTTCTTC. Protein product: CASSGGMGNEQFF. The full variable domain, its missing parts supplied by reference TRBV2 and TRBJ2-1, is EPEVTQTPSHQVTQMGQEVILRCVPISNHLYFYWYRQILGQKVEFLVSFYNNEISEKSEIFDDQFSVERPDGSNFTLKIRSTKLEDSAMYFCASSGGMGNEQFFGPGTRLTVL.

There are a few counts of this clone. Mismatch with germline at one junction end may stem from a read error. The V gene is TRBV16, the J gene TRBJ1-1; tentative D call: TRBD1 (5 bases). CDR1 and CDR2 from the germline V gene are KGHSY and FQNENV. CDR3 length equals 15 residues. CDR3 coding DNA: TGTGCCAGCAGCCAAACACCCGACGAGACAGCACGACCTCCTTTT. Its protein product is CASSQTPDETARPPF.

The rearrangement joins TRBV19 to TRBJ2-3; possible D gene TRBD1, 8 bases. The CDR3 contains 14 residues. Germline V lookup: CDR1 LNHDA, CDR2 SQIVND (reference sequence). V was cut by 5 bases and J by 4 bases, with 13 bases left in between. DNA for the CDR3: TGTGCCAGTAGTCCTACAGGGGGGGCAGATACGCAGTATTTT. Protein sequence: CASSPTGGADTQYF.

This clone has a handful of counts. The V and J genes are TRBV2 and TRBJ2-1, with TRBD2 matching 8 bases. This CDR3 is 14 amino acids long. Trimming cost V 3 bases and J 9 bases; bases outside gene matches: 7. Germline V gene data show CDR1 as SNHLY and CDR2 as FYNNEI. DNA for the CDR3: TGTGCCAGCAGTGATAAGGGACTAGGATTTGAGCAGTTCTTC. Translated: CASSDKGLGFEQFF.

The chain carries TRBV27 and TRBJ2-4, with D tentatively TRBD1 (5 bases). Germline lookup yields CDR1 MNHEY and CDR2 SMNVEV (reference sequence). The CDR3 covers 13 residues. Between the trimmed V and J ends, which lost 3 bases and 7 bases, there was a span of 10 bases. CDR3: CASSFRDGNIQYF. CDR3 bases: TGTGCCAGCAGTTTCAGGGATGGGAACATTCAGTACTTC.

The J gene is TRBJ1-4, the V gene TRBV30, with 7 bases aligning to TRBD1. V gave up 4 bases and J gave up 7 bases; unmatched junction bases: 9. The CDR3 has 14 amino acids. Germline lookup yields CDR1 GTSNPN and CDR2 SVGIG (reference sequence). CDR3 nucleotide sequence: TGTGCCTGGACTAGAAACAGGGGTCTTGAAAAACTGTTTTTT. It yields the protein CAWTRNRGLEKLFF.

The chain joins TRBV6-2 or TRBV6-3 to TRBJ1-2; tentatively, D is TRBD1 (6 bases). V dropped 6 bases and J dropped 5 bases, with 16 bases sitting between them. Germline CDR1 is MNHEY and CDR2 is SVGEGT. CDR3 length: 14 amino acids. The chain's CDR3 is CASSGTPGLYGYTF. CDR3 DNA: TGTGCCAGCAGCGGGACACCGGGCCTTTATGGCTACACCTTC.

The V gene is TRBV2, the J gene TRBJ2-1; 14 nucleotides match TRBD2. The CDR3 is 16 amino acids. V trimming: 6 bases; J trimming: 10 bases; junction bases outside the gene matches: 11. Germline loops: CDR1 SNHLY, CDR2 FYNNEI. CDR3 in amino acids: CASSRYGTSGGREQFF. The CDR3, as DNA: TGTGCCAGCAGCCGCTACGGGACTAGCGGGGGTCGGGAGCAGTTCTTC.